These T cell receptor beta chains were read from a single sample in a study of blood T cell repertoires in COVID-19. TCRdb keeps only in-frame clones here, not all; method: immunoSEQ multiplex PCR. Altogether roughly 54,000 clones are present, 85% to 95% being singletons, with the ten largest covering 3.9%. The material sequenced was peripheral blood. The receptors shown here come from a man aged 50-59 years with acute or convalescent COVID-19. Both conserved end residues are part of each CDR3. A D gene is named only where the DNA matches it firmly. The size field is filled for only some rows; it gives once, few, many or a size class.

D gene,J gene,clone size,V gene,CDR3 protein,CDR3 DNA
-,TRBJ1-1,-,TRBV7-9,CASSLSYGEMNTEAFF,TGTGCCAGCAGCTTAAGCTATGGGGAGATGAACACTGAAGCTTTCTTT
TRBD1,TRBJ1-4,-,TRBV18,CASSQGQPNEKLFF,TGTGCCAGCTCACAGGGACAGCCTAATGAAAAACTGTTTTTT
TRBD1,TRBJ1-1,once,TRBV5-4,CASSLRDRVPEAFF,TGTGCCAGCAGCCTCCGGGACAGGGTCCCTGAAGCTTTCTTT
-,TRBJ2-1,-,TRBV28,CASSFKGRWGEQFF,TGTGCCAGCAGTTTTAAAGGTCGCTGGGGCGAGCAGTTCTTC
-,TRBJ2-1,-,TRBV14,CASSQVTGSSSYNEQFF,TGTGCCAGCAGCCAAGTAACCGGGTCGAGCTCCTACAATGAGCAGTTCTTC
-,TRBJ2-1,once,TRBV2,CASSEAGGRSGEQFF,TGTGCCAGCAGTGAAGCGGGGGGGCGCAGTGGTGAGCAGTTCTTC
TRBD1,TRBJ2-7,once,TRBV20-1,CSASVRTGGPYEQYF,TGCAGTGCTAGTGTAAGGACAGGGGGCCCCTACGAGCAGTACTTC
TRBD2,TRBJ2-5,-,TRBV24-1,CATSGIEGLAGGEETQYF,TGTGCCACCAGTGGCATCGAAGGACTAGCGGGAGGGGAGGAGACCCAGTACTTC
TRBD2,TRBJ2-1,-,TRBV18,CASSPGTSGEQFF,TGTGCCAGCTCACCAGGGACTAGCGGTGAGCAGTTCTTC
-,TRBJ1-1,-,TRBV12-5,CASGLVLAPRGPTEAFF,TGTGCTAGTGGTTTGGTCCTCGCCCCCAGGGGACCCACTGAAGCTTTCTTT
-,TRBJ2-1,-,TRBV5-4,CASSGRGSSYNEQFF,TGTGCCAGCAGCGGGAGGGGGAGCTCCTACAATGAGCAGTTCTTC
TRBD2,TRBJ2-1,-,TRBV19,CASSIVSGRTYNEQFF,TGTGCCAGTAGTATAGTTAGCGGGAGAACCTACAATGAGCAGTTCTTC
TRBD2,TRBJ2-5,once,TRBV18,CASSSIAGEETQYF,TGTGCCAGCTCATCCATAGCGGGAGAAGAGACCCAGTACTTC
-,TRBJ2-3,-,TRBV11-2,CASSLGLRTDTQYF,TGTGCCAGCAGCTTAGGGCTCCGCACAGATACGCAGTATTTT
-,TRBJ1-3,-,TRBV11-2,CASTPDRIARNTIYF,TGTGCCAGCACCCCGGACAGAATAGCGAGAAACACCATATATTTT
-,TRBJ1-3,-,TRBV12-3/TRBV12-4,CASSGDTGNTIYF,TGTGCCAGCAGTGGGGACACTGGAAACACCATATATTTT
TRBD1,TRBJ1-6,-,TRBV30,CAWSPGQGARNSPLHF,TGTGCCTGGAGTCCGGGACAGGGGGCCAGGAATTCACCCCTCCACTTT
-,TRBJ1-1,-,TRBV27,CASSRYADTNTEAFF,TGTGCCAGCAGTAGGTATGCGGACACGAACACTGAAGCTTTCTTT
TRBD2,TRBJ2-2,-,TRBV7-2,CASTLDMGLALPNTGELFF,TGTGCCAGCACCTTGGATATGGGACTAGCACTTCCGAACACCGGGGAGCTGTTTTTT
-,TRBJ2-1,-,TRBV25-1,CASSESRGRHEQFF,TGTGCCAGCAGTGAATCCAGGGGGAGGCATGAGCAGTTCTTC
-,TRBJ1-5,few,TRBV21-1,CASSKVSTGYNQPQHF,TGTGCCAGCAGCAAAGTATCGACAGGGTATAATCAGCCCCAGCATTTT
-,TRBJ2-7,-,TRBV6-2/TRBV6-3,CASSYIDEQYF,TGTGCCAGCAGCTATATTGACGAGCAGTACTTC
TRBD1,TRBJ1-2,-,TRBV18,CASSRDSLNYGYTF,TGTGCCAGCTCCCGGGACAGTCTTAACTATGGCTACACCTTC
-,TRBJ1-5,-,TRBV5-1,CARSPGGVGGNQPQHF,TGCGCCCGCAGTCCGGGGGGTGTTGGGGGCAATCAGCCCCAGCATTTT
TRBD1,TRBJ1-2,-,TRBV6-1,CASSEAGQVLYGYTF,TGTGCCAGCAGTGAAGCGGGACAGGTTCTCTATGGCTACACCTTC
-,TRBJ2-7,-,TRBV6-5,CASRSGTYVYEQYF,TGTGCCAGCAGGTCCGGGACTTACGTGTACGAGCAGTACTTC
-,TRBJ2-4,-,TRBV7-2,CASSSLRGTGIQYF,TGTGCCAGCAGCTCCTTGCGGGGTACGGGCATTCAGTACTTC
TRBD1,TRBJ2-7,-,TRBV7-6,CASSLGGGQGYEQYF,TGTGCCAGCAGCCTGGGGGGGGGACAGGGCTACGAGCAGTACTTC
TRBD1,TRBJ2-7,-,TRBV19,CASSRPGQVPYEQYF,TGTGCCAGTAGTAGACCGGGACAGGTACCCTACGAGCAGTACTTC
-,TRBJ2-3,-,TRBV7-2,CASSLAASYSTDTQYF,TGTGCCAGCAGCTTAGCGGCTAGCTACAGCACAGATACGCAGTATTTT
TRBD1,TRBJ2-2,-,TRBV24-1,CATRGTGENTGELFF,TGTGCCACCAGGGGGACAGGCGAGAACACCGGGGAGCTGTTTTTT
-,TRBJ1-1,once,TRBV6-5,CASSKQNTEAFF,TGTGCCAGCAGTAAACAAAACACTGAAGCTTTCTTT
-,TRBJ2-3,-,TRBV6-2/TRBV6-3,CASSYPSAVADTQYF,TGTGCCAGCAGTTACCCATCGGCGGTAGCAGATACGCAGTATTTT